These T cell receptor beta chains were read from a single sample in a study of blood T cells in healthy people across ages. A single record per CDR3 protein comes from TCRdb applying MiXCR to the 5' RACE reads. The sample has approximately 760,000 distinct CDR3 sequences, more than 20% seen once. The data were also submitted as part of a second study, on T cells of mothers and their children.

The specimen sequenced was blood. These receptor sequences come from a boy aged 10-17 years in good health. Both conserved end residues are part of each CDR3. A D gene is named only where the DNA matches it firmly. Size is omitted from some rows. Given values are once, few, many or a class for expanded clones.

>TRBD1|15|few|TRBJ1-4|TRBV15
TGTGCCACCAGCCATACCGGGACAGGAGGTGAAAAACTGTTTTTT
CATSHTGTGGEKLFF
>.|13|few|TRBJ1-1|TRBV6-6
TGTGCCAGCAGTTACTCGCGGGGGCCTGAAGCTTTCTTT
CASSYSRGPEAFF
>.|15|.|TRBJ2-3|TRBV5-1
TGCGCCAGCAGCTTGGTCGGGGGAGGACCAGATACGCAGTATTTT
CASSLVGGGPDTQYF
>.|15|.|TRBJ1-2|TRBV20-1
TGCAGTGCTAGAGATCGAGGCCCCAGCCTATATGGCTACACCTTC
CSARDRGPSLYGYTF
>.|15|few|TRBJ2-3|TRBV7-8
TGTGCCAGCAGCTGGGGCGGACTCCACACAGATACGCAGTATTTT
CASSWGGLHTDTQYF
>TRBD1|20|.|TRBJ1-5|TRBV29-1
TGCAGCGTCCCTTATCGGGACAGGGGAGTAAATGGATGGGGCAATCAGCCCCAGCATTTT
CSVPYRDRGVNGWGNQPQHF
>.|15|.|TRBJ2-2|TRBV20-1
TGCAGTGCTAGAGCCTCATTACTACCCCCGGGGGAGCTGTTTTTT
CSARASLLPPGELFF
>.|16|few|TRBJ2-5|TRBV2
TGTGCCAGCAGTGAAGGTGGCGGAAGGGATCAAGAGACCCAGTACTTC
CASSEGGGRDQETQYF
>.|11|.|TRBJ1-2|TRBV9
TGTGCCAGCAGCTCTGTAGTGGGCTACACCTTC
CASSSVVGYTF
>.|13|few|TRBJ2-1|TRBV29-1
TGCAGCGGGCGCGTAGGCGGATGGAATGAGCAGTTCTTC
CSGRVGGWNEQFF
>.|17|.|TRBJ2-6|TRBV28
TGTGCCAGCAGTTTATTTAGATCCACCTCTGGGGCCAACGTCCTGACTTTC
CASSLFRSTSGANVLTF
>.|14|few|TRBJ2-3|TRBV5-1
TGCGCCAGCAGCTTGTCCGGCCCGTCGGATACGCAGTATTTT
CASSLSGPSDTQYF
>.|14|.|TRBJ2-5|TRBV27
TGTGCCAGCAGTTCAGGACCGACCTGGGAGACCCAGTACTTC
CASSSGPTWETQYF
>TRBD2|15|.|TRBJ2-7|TRBV2
TGTGCCAGCAGTGAGTCCGCGGGAGGGGCCTACGAGCAGTACTTC
CASSESAGGAYEQYF
>.|14|.|TRBJ2-3|TRBV29-1
TGCAGCGTCGAACCGGGGGACCGCACAGATACGCAGTATTTT
CSVEPGDRTDTQYF
>TRBD2|15|.|TRBJ2-1|TRBV6-6
TGTGCCAGCAGTTACTCTCTGACTAGCGAGAATGAGCAGTTCTTC
CASSYSLTSENEQFF
>TRBD1|14|few|TRBJ2-5|TRBV7-9
TGTGCCAGCAGCCTCGGGGACAGGGATGTGACCCAGTACTTC
CASSLGDRDVTQYF
>TRBD1|14|.|TRBJ1-3|TRBV27
TGTGCCAGCAGTACAGGGGTATCTGGAAACACCATATATTTT
CASSTGVSGNTIYF
>TRBD2|17|few|TRBJ2-3|TRBV6-1
TGTGCCAGCACCCCAAAAGTGGGACTAGCGGTGGTAGATACGCAGTATTTT
CASTPKVGLAVVDTQYF
>TRBD1|14|few|TRBJ1-3|TRBV6-5
TGTGCCAGCAGCCGGACAGGGGCTGGAAACACCATATATTTT
CASSRTGAGNTIYF
>.|16|few|TRBJ2-1|TRBV29-1
TGCAGCGTTGAAGACCCGGACAGTGGCACCTACAATGAGCAGTTCTTC
CSVEDPDSGTYNEQFF
>.|13|.|TRBJ2-5|TRBV29-1
TGCAGCGTTGCCCTCCCCCAGGGAGAGACCCAGTACTTC
CSVALPQGETQYF
>.|16|.|TRBJ2-4|TRBV7-2
TGTGCCAGCAGCTTAGGGGGGAGTGGGGTCAAAAACATTCAGTACTTC
CASSLGGSGVKNIQYF
>.|15|.|TRBJ2-1|TRBV11-2
TGTGCCAGCAGTGAAGGCAGGGTCTCCTACAATGAGCAGTTCTTC
CASSEGRVSYNEQFF
>TRBD2|16|.|TRBJ2-3|TRBV3-1
TGTGCCAGCAGCCACTCTAGCGGGGGGTACACAGATACGCAGTATTTT
CASSHSSGGYTDTQYF
>TRBD2|12|.|TRBJ2-3|TRBV7-9
TGTGCCAACGTGCGAGTGGGAGGGGCGCAGTATTTT
CANVRVGGAQYF
>.|13|few|TRBJ1-1|TRBV29-1
TGCAGCGGATCGGGACACGAGAACACTGAAGCTTTCTTT
CSGSGHENTEAFF
>.|16|few|TRBJ2-5|TRBV6-2/TRBV6-3
TGTGCCAGCAGTTACTCGAAAACCGGGAATACAGAGACCCAGTACTTC
CASSYSKTGNTETQYF
>.|13|.|TRBJ2-5|TRBV7-2
TGTGCCAGCAGCTTAGCCCCTTTCGAGACCCAGTACTTC
CASSLAPFETQYF
>.|15|.|TRBJ1-3|TRBV7-9
TGTGCCAGCAGCACCCCTGACAGGCCTGGAAACACCATATATTTT
CASSTPDRPGNTIYF
>.|18|.|TRBJ2-1|TRBV27
TGTGCCAGCAGTTTTCAAGCGGTACACCCATCCGGCCTTAATGAGCAGTTCTTC
CASSFQAVHPSGLNEQFF
>TRBD1|13|few|TRBJ1-6|TRBV29-1
TGCAGCGTTAGGACAGGACTCGATTCACCCCTCCACTTT
CSVRTGLDSPLHF
>TRBD2|18|.|TRBJ2-3|TRBV6-5
TGTGCCAGCAGTTTCAGACTAGCGGGAGGAGGTAGGACAGATACGCAGTATTTT
CASSFRLAGGGRTDTQYF
>TRBD1|16|.|TRBJ2-7|TRBV9
TGTGCCAGCAGCCCCCGTCCCGGGACAGGGGGCTACGAGCAGTACTTC
CASSPRPGTGGYEQYF
>TRBD2|14|few|TRBJ2-5|TRBV6-6
TGTGCCAGCACACCAGCGGGGGGGCGGGAGACCCAGTACTTC
CASTPAGGRETQYF
>.|16|few|TRBJ2-4|TRBV6-2/TRBV6-3
TGTGCCAGCAGTTACTCGCCTAGCTTGGCCAAAAACATTCAGTACTTC
CASSYSPSLAKNIQYF
>TRBD1|16|.|TRBJ2-1|TRBV28
TGTGCCAGCAGTTCCATTGGGACAGGGTTTAGCGATGAGCAGTTCTTC
CASSSIGTGFSDEQFF
>TRBD1|12|few|TRBJ2-7|TRBV7-9
TGTGCCCTCACTACAGGGGCCCACGAGCAGTACTTC
CALTTGAHEQYF
>.|14|.|TRBJ2-1|TRBV7-3
TGTGCCAGCAGCTTAATAGGGGGTAACAATGAGCAGTTCTTC
CASSLIGGNNEQFF
>TRBD1|20|.|TRBJ2-4|TRBV4-1
TGCGCCAGCAGCCCGAATCCAGGGACAGGGGGAGTTATGGTCAAAAACATTCAGTACTTC
CASSPNPGTGGVMVKNIQYF
>TRBD1|14|few|TRBJ2-5|TRBV3-1
TGTGCCAGCAGCCGAGGACAGGGACGAGAGACCCAGTACTTC
CASSRGQGRETQYF
>TRBD2|13|few|TRBJ2-5|TRBV7-9
TGTGCCAGCAGCGATAGCGGGGTAGAGACCCAGTACTTC
CASSDSGVETQYF
>.|14|.|TRBJ1-4|TRBV5-1
TGCGCCAGCAGCTTCCGGGGTGCTAATGAAAAACTGTTTTTT
CASSFRGANEKLFF
>TRBD1|15|few|TRBJ2-7|TRBV2
TGTGCCACCAGCTTCCGGGACAGGGTCGCCTACGAGCAGTACTTC
CATSFRDRVAYEQYF
>TRBD2|16|.|TRBJ2-5|TRBV5-1
TGCGCCAGCAGCGCCCAGACCGGGACTAGTCGGGAGACCCAGTACTTC
CASSAQTGTSRETQYF
>.|15|few|TRBJ1-3|TRBV7-9
TGTGCCAGCAATCCAGGGAGCGCCTCTGGAAACACCATATATTTT
CASNPGSASGNTIYF
>TRBD1|14|few|TRBJ2-5|TRBV7-7
TGTGCTAGCAGCAGAGGGACAGCCCAAGAGACCCAGTACTTC
CASSRGTAQETQYF
>.|13|.|TRBJ2-7|TRBV20-1
TGCAGTGCTAGTGGTTTCCAGTTCTACGAGCAGTACTTC
CSASGFQFYEQYF
>.|13|few|TRBJ1-1|TRBV12-5
TGTGCTAGTGGTCTCGGGGGACGGGCTGAAGCTTTCTTT
CASGLGGRAEAFF
>.|16|few|TRBJ2-5|TRBV20-1
TGCAGTGCTAGAGAATCTCAGAATCCCTCGGGGGAGACCCAGTACTTC
CSARESQNPSGETQYF
>.|17|few|TRBJ2-7|TRBV25-1
TGTGCCAGCAGTGGCCCCAACCCGGGACATAACTCCTACGAGCAGTACTTC
CASSGPNPGHNSYEQYF
>.|11|few|TRBJ2-7|TRBV10-3
TGTGCCATCAGTGACGTCTACGAGCAGTACTTC
CAISDVYEQYF